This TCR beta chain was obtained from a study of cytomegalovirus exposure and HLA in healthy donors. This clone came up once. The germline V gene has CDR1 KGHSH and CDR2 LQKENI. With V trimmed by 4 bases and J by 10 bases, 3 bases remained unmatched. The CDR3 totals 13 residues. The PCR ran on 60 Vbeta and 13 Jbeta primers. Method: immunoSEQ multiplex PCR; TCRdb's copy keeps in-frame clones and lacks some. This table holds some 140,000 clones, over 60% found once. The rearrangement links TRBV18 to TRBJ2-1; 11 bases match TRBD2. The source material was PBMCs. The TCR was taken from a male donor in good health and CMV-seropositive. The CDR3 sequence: CASSRTSGGEQFF. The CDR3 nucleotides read TGTGCCAGCTCACGTACTAGCGGGGGAGAGCAGTTCTTC.